These 9 T cell receptor beta chains share one sample of origin, sequenced in a study of blood T cell repertoires in COVID-19. TCRdb's copy holds only in-frame clones and misses some; the assay was immunoSEQ multiplex PCR. The sample carries around 200,000 clones, 80% to 90% recorded once. The specimen was PBMCs or T cells enriched from blood (not recorded which). These receptor sequences come from a woman in her 40s with acute COVID-19.

This chain connects TRBV11-1 to TRBJ2-3, with 13 nucleotides matching TRBD2. The CDR3 totals 16 residues. V lost 6 bases and J lost 3; bases outside the gene matches: 6. Per the germline V gene, CDR1 is SGHAT and CDR2 is FQDESV (reference sequence). This CDR3 reads CASRRGLAGKTDTQYF. The CDR3 bases are TGTGCCAGCAGGAGGGGACTAGCGGGAAAGACAGATACGCAGTATTTT.

The chain has TRBV6-5 and TRBJ2-3; TRBD2 might be the D (5 bases). The CDR3 length is 12 residues. Germline V gene lookup returns CDR1 MNHEY and CDR2 SVGAGI. The germline V and J ends were trimmed by 10 bases and 6 bases, with 14 bases remaining between them. The CDR3 loop is CATGGRVDTQYF. The CDR3 bases are TGTGCCACGGGTGGGCGGGTGGATACGCAGTATTTT.

CDR3 in amino acids: CASSYTGPQPQHF. The CDR3 coding sequence is TGTGCCAGCAGCTATACAGGGCCCCAGCCCCAGCATTTT. V is TRBV7-2 and J is TRBJ1-5, with D possibly being TRBD1 (6 bases). Trimming shortened V by 4 bases and J by 7 bases, and 11 bases separated the two germline ends. Germline loops: CDR1 SGHTA, CDR2 FQGNSA. The length of the CDR3 is 13 residues.

This clone was found once. The chain has TRBV19 and TRBJ2-3; TRBD2 matches at 10 bases. The V gene end was trimmed by 5 bases and the J gene end by 2 bases; junction bases not matched to a gene: 4. Germline CDR1 is LNHDA and CDR2 is SQIVND (reference sequence). The CDR3 runs to 15 residues. CDR3 bases: TGTGCCAGTAGTCTAGCGGGGGTAAACACAGATACGCAGTATTTT. It translates to CASSLAGVNTDTQYF.

The V call is TRBV29-1, the J call TRBJ2-3; possible D gene TRBD2, 5 bases. V gave up 7 bases and J gave up 0 bases, with 11 bases separating them. The CDR3 loop spans 13 amino acids. The V gene's germline CDR1 is SQVTM and CDR2 ANQGSEA. As DNA, the CDR3 is TGCAGCGCTAATAGCGCGAGCACAGATACGCAGTATTTT. Protein sequence: CSANSASTDTQYF.

The J gene is TRBJ2-5, the V gene TRBV11-2; D might be TRBD1 (6 bases). The germline V and J ends were trimmed by 8 bases and 4 bases, with 8 bases remaining between them. The CDR3 is 11 residues long. CDR1 is SGHAT and CDR2 is FQNNGV in the germline V gene. CDR3 sequence reads: CASVGGETQYF. The CDR3 nucleotides read TGTGCCAGCGTAGGGGGAGAGACCCAGTACTTC.

V gene TRBV3-1 (or the pseudogene TRBV3-2) combines with J gene TRBJ2-1; TRBD2 matches at 11 bases. The junction had 5 bases not matched to a gene; V was cut back by 8 bases and J by 5 bases. Per the germline V gene, CDR1 is LGHDT and CDR2 is YNNKEL (reference sequence). This CDR3 has 14 amino acids. The CDR3 DNA is TGTGCCAGCTCCGGGACTAGCGGTGACAATGAGCAGTTCTTC. Residues: CASSGTSGDNEQFF.

This chain uses TRBV7-2 with TRBJ2-7; TRBD1 agrees at 11 bases. This CDR3 has 17 residues. Germline trimming cut 5 bases from V and 3 bases from J; bases unmatched to any gene: 12. Germline V gene data show CDR1 as SGHTA and CDR2 as FQGNSA. This chain's CDR3 is CASSPRGTGGKLYEQYF. CDR3 DNA sequence: TGTGCCAGCAGCCCCCGGGGGACAGGGGGAAAGCTCTACGAGCAGTACTTC.

This chain connects TRBV7-2 to TRBJ2-7; 9 bases fit TRBD1. Germline V CDR1 and CDR2: SGHTA, FQGNSA. The CDR3 totals 15 residues. The trim removed 5 bases at V and 2 bases at J, leaving 7 bases unmatched. The CDR3 bases are TGTGCCAGCAGCCTATCCGGGACAGGGACCTACGAGCAGTACTTC. It specifies CASSLSGTGTYEQYF.